The 12 T cell receptor beta chains below all came from one sample that was sequenced in a study of response to subunit inactivated influenza vaccine. TCRdb reprocessed the RT-PCR reads with MiXCR, giving one entry per CDR3 protein. The table lists 610,000 or so distinct CDR3 sequences, approximately 15% of them singletons. Sequencing used PBMCs from blood, obtained roughly 13 days after vaccination. These receptors came from a middle-aged man who received an inactivated influenza vaccine.

The rearrangement uses TRBV7-9 and TRBJ1-6; D may be TRBD1 (6 bases). Germline V CDR1 and CDR2: SEHNR, FQNEAQ (reference sequence). The V gene lost 1 base and the J gene lost 10 bases, with 14 bases spanning the gap. This CDR3 has 15 residues. CDR3 coding DNA: TGTGCCAGCAGCTTAGAGGGGGGGGCGATATCACCCCTCCACTTT. This codes for CASSLEGGAISPLHF.

In this sample, this clonotype turned up many times. The chain has TRBV19 and TRBJ2-1; D not certain. Germline CDR1 LNHDA, CDR2 SQIVND (reference sequence). The CDR3 length is 14 residues. Trimming stripped 1 base from V and 7 bases from J, with 11 bases between. DNA of the CDR3: TGTGCCAGTAGTATAGGTTTTGGGTGGAATGAGCAGTTCTTC. Translation: CASSIGFGWNEQFF.

The chain joins TRBV7-2 to TRBJ2-3; tentative D call: TRBD1 (5 bases). Trimming pared 3 bases from V and 5 bases from J, leaving 15 bases between. This CDR3 spans 15 amino acids. CDR1 is SGHTA and CDR2 is FQGNSA in the germline V gene. CDR3 sequence: CASSLLQGGRDTQYF. The DNA of the CDR3 is TGTGCCAGCAGCTTGCTTCAGGGCGGTAGAGATACGCAGTATTTT.

The chain is built from TRBV7-8 and TRBJ1-2; D not resolved. Germline CDR1 reads SGHVS; CDR2 reads FQNEAQ. The CDR3 is 14 residues long. Trimming removed 1 base from V and 2 bases from J, with 8 bases in between. The CDR3 spells CASSLGTRNYGYTF. CDR3 DNA: TGTGCCAGCAGCTTAGGTACCAGGAACTATGGCTACACCTTC.

A few counts support this clonotype. This rearrangement joins TRBV20-1 to TRBJ2-3; TRBD2 might be the D (6 bases). This CDR3 has 15 residues. Trimming took off 3 bases at V and 3 bases at J, with 16 bases between the two ends. CDR1 is DFQATT and CDR2 is SNEGSKA in the germline V gene (reference sequence). DNA of the CDR3: TGCAGTGCTAGTTGGGCGGGACGGGGTACAGATACGCAGTATTTT. Translation: CSASWAGRGTDTQYF.

The chain has TRBV4-1 and TRBJ1-1; D is undetermined. The V end was cut by 2 bases, the J end by 3 bases, with 7 bases between. The CDR3 contains 13 residues. Germline V lookup: CDR1 MGHRA, CDR2 YSYEKL. The CDR3 sequence: CASSQFWDTEAFF. The CDR3, as DNA: TGCGCCAGCAGCCAATTCTGGGACACTGAAGCTTTCTTT.

This clonotype turned up a few times. This rearrangement joins TRBV25-1 to TRBJ1-1, with D perhaps matching TRBD1 (5 bases). This CDR3 region has 13 residues. CDR1 is MGHDK and CDR2 is SYGVNS in the germline V gene. V gave up 0 bases and J gave up 7 bases, with 9 bases separating them. The CDR3 DNA is TGTGCCAGCAGTGAATATGGGGCAAGTGAAGCTTTCTTT. Translated, it gives CASSEYGASEAFF.

This clonotype came up many times. The chain is built from TRBV12-3 or TRBV12-4 and TRBJ2-6; D call uncertain. The CDR3 sequence is 15 residues long. The V end was cut by 3 bases, the J end by 2 bases, with 8 bases between. CDR3 bases: TGTGCCAGCAGTTTTGCAGTCCCTGGGGCCAACGTCCTGACTTTC. Its protein is CASSFAVPGANVLTF.

J is TRBJ1-4 and V is TRBV5-1; maybe TRBD1 (6 bases). Germline values: CDR1 SGHRS, CDR2 YFSETQ. This CDR3 region has 15 residues. The germline V and J ends were trimmed by 0 bases and 4 bases, with 10 bases remaining between them. The CDR3 bases are TGCGCCAGCAGCTTGGAAGGGGGGGATAATGAAAAACTGTTTTTT. This codes for CASSLEGGDNEKLFF. The full variable domain, its missing parts supplied by reference TRBV5-1 and TRBJ1-4, is KAGVTQTPRYLIKTRGQQVTLSCSPISGHRSVSWYQQTPGQGLQFLFEYFSETQRNKGNFPGRFSGRQFSNSRSEMNVSTLELGDSALYLCASSLEGGDNEKLFFGSGTQLSVL.

This clonotype was picked up a small number of times. CDR3 DNA: TGTGCCACCACGTACGGGACAGGGTCAACGCAGTATTTT. It translates to CATTYGTGSTQYF. The gene calls are TRBV15 and TRBJ2-3; TRBD1 aligns across 9 bases. With V trimmed by 7 bases and J by 9 bases, 8 bases remained unmatched. Germline CDR1 LNHNV, CDR2 YYDKDF (reference sequence). The CDR3 loop spans 13 amino acids.

The gene calls are TRBV12-3 or TRBV12-4 and TRBJ2-3, with 8 bases matching TRBD1. The CDR3 is 14 residues long. J gave up 4 bases and V 0 bases, and 0 bases lay outside the gene matches. As DNA, the CDR3 is TGTGCCAGCAGTTTAGCGACAGGGGCAGATACGCAGTATTTT. Protein: CASSLATGADTQYF.

This clonotype was found a few times. The rearrangement links TRBV19 to TRBJ1-5; D is ambiguous. The CDR3 contains 13 residues. The ends were cut back, 1 base at V and 2 bases at J, with 3 bases in the middle. CDR1 and CDR2 (germline): LNHDA, SQIVND (reference sequence). CDR3 coding DNA: TGTGCCAGTAGTATAGCCCGCAATCAGCCCCAGCATTTT. Amino acids: CASSIARNQPQHF.